The 32 T cell receptor beta chains given below trace back to one sample, sequenced in a study of T cell changes during pregnancy in multiple sclerosis. Assay: immunoSEQ multiplex PCR; the TCRdb copy retains only in-frame clones and omits some. The profile shows some 38,000 clones, around 90% of them singletons. Sequenced here: CD4+ T cells from peripheral blood mononuclear cells, sampled after pregnancy. The receptor set was obtained from a female donor in good health, enrolled as a control in a pregnancy study.

The V gene is TRBV7-6, the J gene TRBJ2-1, with TRBD2 matching over 7 bases. This CDR3 region has 15 residues. The germline gives CDR1 SGHVS, CDR2 FNYEAQ. Trimming took 5 bases from V and 3 from J; bases not matched to a gene: 7. For the CDR3, the DNA is TGTGCCAGCAGCCTCTCACGGGGGGACTACAATGAGCAGTTCTTC. Translating it yields CASSLSRGDYNEQFF.

The chain carries TRBV19 and TRBJ1-4, with 9 bases lining up with TRBD1. Germline V lookup: CDR1 LNHDA, CDR2 SQIVND (reference sequence). V shed 3 bases and J 5 bases; nucleotides not matched to a gene: 10. The CDR3 is 17 residues long. Written as DNA, the CDR3 is TGTGCCAGTAGTATCTTAGACGGGGGACAGGGAAATGAAAAACTGTTTTTT. Translating gives CASSILDGGQGNEKLFF.

The chain couples TRBV11-3 to TRBJ2-1; TRBD1 is a possible D gene (5 bases). Trimming removed 1 base at V and 2 bases at J, with 9 bases between. The length of the CDR3 is 15 residues. CDR1 is SGHNT and CDR2 is YENEEA in the germline V gene. The CDR3 DNA is TGTGCCAGCAGCTTAGGTGGCAGGGCCTACAATGAGCAGTTCTTC. As protein: CASSLGGRAYNEQFF.

This clone was seen once. DNA for the CDR3: TGTGCCTGGAGTCTGGAGAACCACTATAATTCACCCCTCCACTTT. As protein: CAWSLENHYNSPLHF. The chain links TRBV30 to TRBJ1-6; D gene ambiguous. Deletions cut 2 bases from V and 3 bases from J, with 11 bases between. Per germline, CDR1 GTSNPN and CDR2 SVGIG (reference sequence). The length of the CDR3 is 15 residues.

The chain's CDR3 is CASSRLAGDVYNEQFF. For the CDR3, the DNA is TGCGCCAGCAGCCGTCTAGCGGGGGACGTTTACAATGAGCAGTTCTTC. This sequence joins TRBV4-1 and TRBJ2-1; 10 bases are shared with TRBD2. With V trimmed by 4 bases and J by 4 bases, 7 bases remained unmatched. The CDR3 runs to 16 residues. The germline gives CDR1 MGHRA, CDR2 YSYEKL.

This chain connects TRBV28 to TRBJ2-1; D perhaps matches TRBD1 (5 bases). With 3 bases removed from V and 15 bases from J, the gap between germline ends came to 12 bases. Looked up from germline, CDR1 is MDHEN and CDR2 is SYDVKM. This CDR3 region has 11 residues. DNA of the CDR3: TGTGCCAGCAGTTTGGTCAGGGATTGGTTCTTC. Its translation: CASSLVRDWFF.

V gene TRBV27 combines with J gene TRBJ2-5, with D possibly TRBD1 on 6 matching bases. Germline V CDR1 and CDR2: MNHEY, SMNVEV (reference sequence). This CDR3 is 14 amino acids long. Trimming stripped 2 bases from V and 5 bases from J, with 12 bases between. The CDR3 loop is CASSLNRVQETQYF. CDR3 nucleotide sequence: TGTGCCAGCAGTTTAAACAGGGTACAGGAGACCCAGTACTTC.

This chain joins TRBV7-9 and TRBJ1-2; the D is unclear. The length of the CDR3 is 14 residues. Trimming shortened V by 6 bases and J by 4 bases, and 15 bases separated the two germline ends. CDR1 and CDR2 from the germline V gene are SEHNR and FQNEAQ (reference sequence). In nucleotides, the CDR3 is TGTGCCAGCAGTCATCCACTCGCTTTCTATGGCTACACCTTC. Translated, it gives CASSHPLAFYGYTF.

This clone was detected only once. The chain recombines TRBV5-5 with TRBJ1-5, with 7 bases lining up with TRBD1. The length of the CDR3 is 17 residues. Germline CDR1 reads SGHKS; CDR2 reads YYEKEE (reference sequence). The V gene end was trimmed by 4 bases and the J gene end by 2 bases; junction bases not matched to a gene: 12. DNA of the CDR3: TGTGCCAGCAGCCCCGGACAGGCGGGTGTGCGCAATCAGCCCCAGCATTTT. Its protein product is CASSPGQAGVRNQPQHF. Using reference TRBV5-5 and TRBJ1-5 for the parts outside the CDR3, the full variable domain is DAGVTQSPTHLIKTRGQQVTLRCSPISGHKSVSWYQQVLGQGPQFIFQYYEKEERGRGNFPDRFSARQFPNYSSELNVNALLLGDSALYLCASSPGQAGVRNQPQHFGDGTRLSIL.

V is TRBV19 and J is TRBJ2-5; 8 bases align to TRBD1. This CDR3 spans 18 amino acids. The V and J ends lost 5 bases and 0 bases, in that order; junction bases with no gene match: 14. The germline V gene encodes CDR1 LNHDA and CDR2 SQIVND (reference sequence). As DNA, the CDR3 is TGTGCCAGTAGTGTCAATACGGGACAGGCCAAGTACCAAGAGACCCAGTACTTC. Protein sequence: CASSVNTGQAKYQETQYF. The full variable domain, rest sourced from reference TRBV19 and TRBJ2-5, is DGGITQSPKYLFRKEGQNVTLSCEQNLNHDAMYWYRQDPGQGLRLIYYSQIVNDFQKGDIAEGYSVSREKKESFPLTVTSAQKNPTAFYLCASSVNTGQAKYQETQYFGPGTRLLVL.

V gene TRBV7-6 combines with J gene TRBJ1-1, with D possibly matching TRBD1 (6 bases). Germline V lookup: CDR1 SGHVS, CDR2 FNYEAQ. This CDR3 is built from 12 residues. V lost 4 bases and J lost 11, with 14 bases in between. The CDR3 nucleotides read TGTGCCAGCAGCTCATCGGACAGAATGGCTTTCTTT. Translating gives CASSSSDRMAFF.

V is TRBV5-1 and J is TRBJ1-2, with 9 nucleotides matching TRBD1. Looked up from germline, CDR1 is SGHRS and CDR2 is YFSETQ. The V and J ends lost 1 base and 6 bases, in that order; junction bases with no gene match: 10. The CDR3 totals 16 residues. The CDR3 reads CASSLRGQGGVDGYTF. The CDR3, as DNA: TGCGCCAGCAGCTTGAGGGGACAGGGTGGAGTGGATGGCTACACCTTC.

The V gene is TRBV18, the J gene TRBJ1-1; no definite D call. The germline V gene encodes CDR1 KGHSH and CDR2 LQKENI. This CDR3 comprises 13 residues. Trimming took off 3 bases at V and 1 base at J, with 6 bases between the two ends. The CDR3: CASSPDTNTEAFF. As DNA, the CDR3 is TGTGCCAGCTCACCTGACACGAACACTGAAGCTTTCTTT.

The V gene is TRBV4-1, the J gene TRBJ2-5, with a possible D match to TRBD1 (5 bases). The V gene's germline CDR1 is MGHRA and CDR2 YSYEKL. V shed 0 bases and J shed 2 bases, with 16 bases lying between them. This CDR3 is 17 amino acids long. CDR3 sequence: CASSQESGRVAQETQYF. The CDR3 DNA sequence: TGCGCCAGCAGCCAAGAATCCGGCAGGGTTGCACAAGAGACCCAGTACTTC.

The chain has TRBV11-3 and TRBJ1-2; 7 nucleotides align to TRBD1. V was pared by 5 bases and J by 2 bases, with 8 bases of the junction left unmatched. The germline V gene encodes CDR1 SGHNT and CDR2 YENEEA. The CDR3 extends over 15 amino acids. The DNA of the CDR3 is TGTGCCAGCAGCGCAACTTCACAGGGGAACTATGGCTACACCTTC. It yields the protein CASSATSQGNYGYTF. Filled out from reference TRBV11-3 and TRBJ1-2, the complete variable domain reads EAGVVQSPRYKIIEKKQPVAFWCNPISGHNTLYWYLQNLGQGPELLIRYENEEAVDDSQLPKDRFSAERLKGVDSTLKIQPAELGDSAVYLCASSATSQGNYGYTFGSGTRLTVV.

The CDR3 bases are TGCGCCAGCAGCCATTTGGACAGCCACTACACCTTC. This encodes CASSHLDSHYTF. The rearrangement links TRBV4-3 to TRBJ1-2, with D perhaps TRBD1 (6 bases). Germline CDR1 and CDR2: LGHNA and YSLEER. The V gene lost 3 bases and the J gene lost 10 bases, with 12 bases spanning the gap. This CDR3 is 12 amino acids long.

This clone was detected only once. The rearrangement joins TRBV6-6 to TRBJ1-4, with 9 bases matching TRBD1. Germline trimming cut 0 bases from V and 7 bases from J; bases unmatched to any gene: 6. CDR1 and CDR2 from the germline V gene are MNHNY and SVGAGI (reference sequence). The CDR3 sequence is 16 residues long. As DNA, the CDR3 is TGTGCCAGCAGTTACTCGTGGGGACAGGGTGGTGAAAAACTGTTTTTT. This gives the protein CASSYSWGQGGEKLFF.

The gene calls are TRBV10-1 and TRBJ2-3; TRBD1 agrees at 8 bases. Germline assignment: CDR1 WNHNN and CDR2 SYGVQD (reference sequence). J was trimmed by 7 bases and V by 6 bases; bases with no gene match: 15. This CDR3 is built from 16 residues. CDR3: CASSDPSGQGRNTQYF. The CDR3, as DNA: TGCGCCAGCAGCGATCCCTCAGGACAGGGACGAAATACGCAGTATTTT.

V and J are TRBV9 and TRBJ1-1; 11 bases match TRBD1. Germline V gene lookup returns CDR1 SGDLS and CDR2 YYNGEE. The CDR3 totals 18 residues. V trimming: 3 bases; J trimming: 0 bases; junction bases outside the gene matches: 10. The CDR3 here is CASSARTGGEGMNTEAFF. As DNA, the CDR3 is TGTGCCAGCAGCGCGAGGACAGGGGGCGAGGGAATGAACACTGAAGCTTTCTTT.

The V call is TRBV9, the J call TRBJ2-3; unclear D gene. Deletions cut 4 bases from V and 3 bases from J, with 9 bases between. Germline CDR1 is SGDLS and CDR2 is YYNGEE. The CDR3 is made up of 13 amino acids. CDR3 bases: TGTGCCAGCAGCCTCTCCCCTACAGATACGCAGTATTTT. This sequence encodes CASSLSPTDTQYF.

The CDR3 here is CAWSVRRQETQYF. The CDR3 bases are TGTGCCTGGAGTGTAAGGAGACAAGAGACCCAGTACTTC. The chain employs TRBV30 and TRBJ2-5; D uncertain. V was shortened by 0 bases and J by 2 bases, with 7 bases between the two germline ends. Germline V gene lookup returns CDR1 GTSNPN and CDR2 SVGIG (reference sequence). The CDR3 consists of 13 residues.

This clone was counted once. The V call is TRBV27, the J call TRBJ2-7; D remains ambiguous. Per germline, CDR1 MNHEY and CDR2 SMNVEV (reference sequence). The V end was cut by 4 bases, the J end by 4 bases, with 11 bases between. This CDR3 region has 13 residues. The CDR3 sequence is CASSSPTIYEQYF. In nucleotides, the CDR3 is TGTGCCAGCAGTTCCCCCACTATTTACGAGCAGTACTTC.

The table lists this clone with a few counts. The J gene is TRBJ2-5, the V gene TRBV10-3; TRBD2 agrees at 10 bases. Looked up from germline, CDR1 is ENHRY and CDR2 is SYGVKD. CDR3 size: 18 residues. The ends lost 10 bases at V and 0 bases at J; junction bases unmatched: 17. CDR3 loop: CATAGGLAGASYQETQYF. The CDR3 DNA sequence: TGTGCCACCGCCGGGGGGCTAGCGGGAGCCTCGTACCAAGAGACCCAGTACTTC.

The V gene is TRBV27, the J gene TRBJ1-1; unclear D gene. Germline assignment: CDR1 MNHEY and CDR2 SMNVEV (reference sequence). The V end lost 6 bases, the J end lost 0 bases, and 17 bases lay between the germline ends. The CDR3 has 16 amino acids. CDR3 loop: CASRAGGPSMNTEAFF. CDR3 bases: TGTGCCAGCAGGGCGGGCGGACCTTCCATGAACACTGAAGCTTTCTTT.

The chain uses TRBV14 and TRBJ2-5; 7 nucleotides match TRBD2. Germline V gene sequence: CDR1 SGHDN, CDR2 FVKESK. The CDR3 has 17 amino acids. Trimming at V came to 4 bases and at J to 1 base, leaving 12 bases not matched to a gene. CDR3: CASSPSLGLAAQETQYF. The CDR3 coding sequence is TGTGCCAGCAGCCCTAGTTTGGGCCTAGCGGCCCAAGAGACCCAGTACTTC.

The genes are TRBV30 and TRBJ2-3; D gene unclear. This CDR3 comprises 12 residues. Trimming left V 2 bases short and J 2 bases short, with 5 bases between. The germline V gene encodes CDR1 GTSNPN and CDR2 SVGIG (reference sequence). CDR3 in DNA: TGTGCCTGGAGTCCTTCCACAGATACGCAGTATTTT. As protein: CAWSPSTDTQYF.

The genes are TRBV11-2 and TRBJ2-5; possibly TRBD1 for D (7 bases). This CDR3 region has 17 residues. Trimming removed 4 bases from V and 4 bases from J, with 22 bases in between. Germline V gene data show CDR1 as SGHAT and CDR2 as FQNNGV. Written as DNA, the CDR3 is TGTGCCAGCAGCTCAGCCCCGTTGACAGGGAGGCGAGAGACCCAGTACTTC. Residues: CASSSAPLTGRRETQYF.

This chain joins TRBV5-1 and TRBJ2-1; 8 bases are shared with TRBD2. The germline V gene has CDR1 SGHRS and CDR2 YFSETQ. The V and J ends lost 2 bases and 9 bases, in that order; junction bases with no gene match: 16. The CDR3 is made up of 17 amino acids. This CDR3 reads CASSLSRREAGLREQFF. CDR3 nucleotides: TGCGCCAGCAGCTTATCACGGCGGGAGGCGGGGTTGCGTGAGCAGTTCTTC. The full variable domain, its missing parts supplied by reference TRBV5-1 and TRBJ2-1, is KAGVTQTPRYLIKTRGQQVTLSCSPISGHRSVSWYQQTPGQGLQFLFEYFSETQRNKGNFPGRFSGRQFSNSRSEMNVSTLELGDSALYLCASSLSRREAGLREQFFGPGTRLTVL.

The chain joins TRBV5-1 to TRBJ2-2, with 7 bases identical to TRBD1. J lost 6 bases, V lost 3 bases, and 5 bases had no gene match. This CDR3 contains 14 residues. CDR1 and CDR2 (germline): SGHRS, YFSETQ. The CDR3, as DNA: TGCGCCAGCAGCTCCGGACAGGTGGCCGGGGAGCTGTTTTTT. It specifies CASSSGQVAGELFF.

The J gene is TRBJ2-1, the V gene TRBV7-2; D possibly corresponds to TRBD2 (6 bases). Deletions cut 4 bases from V and 0 bases from J, with 10 bases between. The CDR3 covers 15 residues. The germline gives CDR1 SGHTA, CDR2 FQGNSA. CDR3 sequence: CASSSGLGSYNEQFF. Written as DNA, the CDR3 is TGTGCCAGCAGCTCGGGACTCGGCTCCTACAATGAGCAGTTCTTC.

The chain recombines TRBV11-3 with TRBJ2-1; the match to TRBD2 covers 8 bases. This CDR3 has 16 amino acids. Germline V gene sequence: CDR1 SGHNT, CDR2 YENEEA. Unmatched junction bases numbered 6, after V lost 5 bases and J lost 0 bases. The CDR3 spells CASSPRGGASYNEQFF. CDR3 DNA sequence: TGTGCCAGCAGCCCACGGGGGGGAGCCTCCTACAATGAGCAGTTCTTC.

This chain uses TRBV29-1 with TRBJ1-2; 9 bases map to TRBD1. Per germline, CDR1 SQVTM and CDR2 ANQGSEA. The CDR3 is made up of 13 amino acids. The ends lost 7 bases at V and 2 bases at J; junction bases unmatched: 5. The DNA of the CDR3 is TGCAGCGCCCATGGGACAGGGAACTATGGCTACACCTTC. Protein product: CSAHGTGNYGYTF.